This is a list of T cell receptor beta chains from one sample in a study of OX40 agonist ivuxolimab in advanced cancers. This table comes from immunoSEQ multiplex PCR, and its TCRdb copy is limited to in-frame clones, with some not included. The repertoire includes about 40,000 clones, 88% of them detected once, and roughly 25% sits in the top ten. Here the sequenced sample was CD4+ or CD8+ T cells sorted from blood, taken in a trial of the OX40 agonist ivuxolimab. The receptors originated from an adult with an advanced solid tumor such as melanoma, head and neck, liver or kidney cancer. The CDR3 runs from the conserved cysteine through the conserved F or W. The order of the fields is D gene, clone size, J gene, V gene, CDR3 DNA, CDR3 protein. D genes are given only for firm matches. The size of a clone is reported for some rows only, either as once, few or many, or as a class for expanded clones.

>NA|NA|TRBJ2-7|TRBV30
TGTGCCTGGAGTGAAGGTGGGAAGACCTACGAGCAGTACTTC
CAWSEGGKTYEQYF
>TRBD1|NA|TRBJ2-7|TRBV13
TGTGCCAGCAGCTATCGGACAGGGGCTATCGAGCAGTACTTC
CASSYRTGAIEQYF
>NA|NA|TRBJ2-3|TRBV28
TGTGCCAGCAGTTTAGCGCCTAATCGGGGGGCGGATACGCAGTATTTT
CASSLAPNRGADTQYF
>TRBD2|few|TRBJ2-7|TRBV4-2
TGTGCCAGCAGCCCGGACGGGGGAGGGTCCTACGAGCAGTACTTC
CASSPDGGGSYEQYF
>NA|NA|TRBJ2-7|TRBV2
TGTGCCAGCAGTGAAGCAGGGACCCGGGCTTACGAGCAGTACTTC
CASSEAGTRAYEQYF
>NA|NA|TRBJ2-1|TRBV2
TGTGCCAGCGAGCGTGGCTCCTACAATGAGCAGTTCTTC
CASERGSYNEQFF
>NA|once|TRBJ2-7|TRBV9
TGTGCCAGCAGCGGCCTGGGCTACGAGCAGTACTTC
CASSGLGYEQYF
>NA|NA|TRBJ2-1|TRBV5-6
TGTGCCAGCAGCTTGGACAACAATGAGCAGTTCTTC
CASSLDNNEQFF
>NA|once|TRBJ2-1|TRBV13
TGTGCCAGCAGCACACCCTCAGGGAAAGACGACAATGAGCAGTTCTTC
CASSTPSGKDDNEQFF
>NA|NA|TRBJ1-1|TRBV5-1
TGCGCCACCCGTATGGGGGGAGAAGCTTTCTTT
CATRMGGEAFF
>TRBD1|once|TRBJ1-5|TRBV27
TGTGCCAGCAGCCCCTGGGGACAGATAAATAGCGATCAGCCCCAGCATTTT
CASSPWGQINSDQPQHF
>TRBD1|once|TRBJ1-4|TRBV19
TGTGCCAGTAGTGAGAGGACAGGGGCGGATGAAAAACTGTTTTTT
CASSERTGADEKLFF
>TRBD2|once|TRBJ2-1|TRBV2
TGTGCCAGCAGTACTAGCGTTACGGGATACAATGAGCAGTTCTTC
CASSTSVTGYNEQFF
>NA|NA|TRBJ1-3|TRBV7-9
TGTGCCAGCAGCTTAGAAGGATCTGGAAACACCATATATTTT
CASSLEGSGNTIYF
>NA|NA|TRBJ2-3|TRBV7-8
TGTGCCAGCAGCCCGGACTCGGGAGCAGATACGCAGTATTTT
CASSPDSGADTQYF
>NA|NA|TRBJ1-5|TRBV27
TGTGCCAGCAAACAGATCGGGGGGAACCAGCCCCAGCATTTT
CASKQIGGNQPQHF
>NA|NA|TRBJ2-5|TRBV4-1
TGCGCCAGCAGCCAAGAACAGGATTTGGGGGGCCTCCAAGAGACCCAGTACTTC
CASSQEQDLGGLQETQYF
>TRBD1|NA|TRBJ2-7|TRBV7-6
TGTGCCAGCAGCTCGGACAGGCATTTCTCCTACGAGCAGTACTTC
CASSSDRHFSYEQYF
>NA|NA|TRBJ2-7|TRBV5-1
TGCGCCAGCAGCTCGTACGGGCCGACCGTTTACGAGCAGTACTTC
CASSSYGPTVYEQYF
>NA|NA|TRBJ2-7|TRBV6-5
TGTGCCAGCCAACCCCCCAGGGAGGCCTACGAGCAGTACTTC
CASQPPREAYEQYF
>NA|NA|TRBJ2-7|TRBV28
TGTGCCAGCAATTCGGGTCGGGGATCGAACGAGCAGTACTTC
CASNSGRGSNEQYF
>TRBD1|NA|TRBJ2-3|TRBV30
TGTGCCTGGGGACAGGGCCGTGGCACAGATACGCAGTATTTT
CAWGQGRGTDTQYF
>TRBD2|NA|TRBJ2-5|TRBV7-9
TGTGCCAGCAGATCCGGACTAGGAGAGACCCAGTACTTC
CASRSGLGETQYF
>NA|NA|TRBJ2-2|TRBV19
TGTGCCAGTAGTATCACAGGGGACTACACCGGGGAGCTGTTTTTT
CASSITGDYTGELFF